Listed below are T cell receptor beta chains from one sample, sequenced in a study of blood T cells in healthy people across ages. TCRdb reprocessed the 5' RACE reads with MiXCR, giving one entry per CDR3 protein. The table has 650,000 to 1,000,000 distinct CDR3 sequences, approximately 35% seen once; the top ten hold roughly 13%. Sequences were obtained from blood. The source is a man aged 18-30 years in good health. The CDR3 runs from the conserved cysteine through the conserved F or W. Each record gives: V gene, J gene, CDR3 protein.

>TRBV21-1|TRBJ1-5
CALNRRDGNQPQHF
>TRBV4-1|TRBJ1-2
CASSQVPGRIRKDTF
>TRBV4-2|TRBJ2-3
CASSQDIGGGTDTQYF
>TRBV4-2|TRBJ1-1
CASSEAGVMNTEAFF
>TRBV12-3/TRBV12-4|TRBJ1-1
CASSATGGVYTEAFF
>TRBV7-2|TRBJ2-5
CASSLGTSGEETQYF
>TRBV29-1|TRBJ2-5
CVAGGNLGNEQYF
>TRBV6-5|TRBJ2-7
CASSYSKKGYEQYF
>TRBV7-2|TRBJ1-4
CASSVSRSTNEKLFF
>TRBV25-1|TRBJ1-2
CASSGVTYGYTF
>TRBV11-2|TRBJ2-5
CASSLGTGGAVETQYF
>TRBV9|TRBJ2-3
CASSVGADAQYF
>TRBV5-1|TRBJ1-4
CASSANQEDREKLFF
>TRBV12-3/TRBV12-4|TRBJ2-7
CASRRGGGYNEQYF
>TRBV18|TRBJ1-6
CASSPGGRNNSPLHF
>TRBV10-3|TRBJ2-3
CAISSGGPSTDTQYF
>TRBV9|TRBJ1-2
CASSGIQRRGPSYGYTF
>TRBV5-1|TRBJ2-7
CASSARGDEQYF
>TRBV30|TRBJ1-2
CAWSSYRSPYGYTF
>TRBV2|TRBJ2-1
CANKDRVGEQFF
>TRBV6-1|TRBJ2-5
CASSRPQGAQETQYF
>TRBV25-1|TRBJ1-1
CASRQSSVDRNTEAFF
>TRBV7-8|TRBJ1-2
CASSWGTGVGYGYTF
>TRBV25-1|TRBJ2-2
CASSGDGKNTGELFF
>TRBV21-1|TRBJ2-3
CASSYESGSTDTQYF
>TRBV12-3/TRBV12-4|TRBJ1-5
CASSYRTIPNQPQHF
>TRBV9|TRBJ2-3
CASSAEFLRDTQYF
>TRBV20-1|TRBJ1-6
CSAPPSSGNSPLHF
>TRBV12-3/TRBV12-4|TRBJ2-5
CASSFNPDSYYERYF
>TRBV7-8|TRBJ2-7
CASSARDRGGNEQYF
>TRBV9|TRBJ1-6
CASSVDSGAQNNSPLHF
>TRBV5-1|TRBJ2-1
CASSFRGLAGGSYNEQFF
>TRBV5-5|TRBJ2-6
CASSLAIGRPGANVLTF
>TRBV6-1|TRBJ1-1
CASSQTFGDRDNTEAFF
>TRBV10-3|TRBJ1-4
CAISDSVGVTEKLFF
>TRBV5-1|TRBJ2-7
CASSRDRRGGGYEQYF
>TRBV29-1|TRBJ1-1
CSGGTGVNTEAFF
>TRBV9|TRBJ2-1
CASSVSWTTSSYNEQFF
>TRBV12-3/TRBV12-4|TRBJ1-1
CASSERDGAFF
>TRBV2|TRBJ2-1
CASSVLAGDEQFF
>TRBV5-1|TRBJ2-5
CASSVGGRGDEQYF
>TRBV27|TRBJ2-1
CASGKTSGRNEQFF
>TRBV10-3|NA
CAISETTSGGRVFYNEQYF
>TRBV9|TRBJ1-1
CASSVGGGMNTEAFF
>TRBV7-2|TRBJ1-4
CASSLGGLLGYEKLFF
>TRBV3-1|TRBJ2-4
CASTPGLAKNIQYF
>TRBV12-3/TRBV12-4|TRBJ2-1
CASSRLAGGAYNEQFF
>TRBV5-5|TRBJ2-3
CASSQGQGAGTDTQYF
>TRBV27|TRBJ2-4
CASSLYRGHRNIQYF